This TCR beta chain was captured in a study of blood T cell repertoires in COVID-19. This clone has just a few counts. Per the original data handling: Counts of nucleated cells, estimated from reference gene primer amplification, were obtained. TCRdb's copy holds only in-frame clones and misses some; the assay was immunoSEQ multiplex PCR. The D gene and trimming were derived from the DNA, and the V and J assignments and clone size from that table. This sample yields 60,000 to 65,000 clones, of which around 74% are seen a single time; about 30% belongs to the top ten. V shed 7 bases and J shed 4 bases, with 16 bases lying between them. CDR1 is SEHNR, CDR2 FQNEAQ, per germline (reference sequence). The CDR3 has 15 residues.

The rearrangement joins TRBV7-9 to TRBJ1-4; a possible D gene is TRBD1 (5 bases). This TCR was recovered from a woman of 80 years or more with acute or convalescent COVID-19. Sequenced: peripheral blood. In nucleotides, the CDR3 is TGTGCCAGCATCGGGCTGGGGCCGAGTAATGAAAAACTGTTTTTT. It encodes CASIGLGPSNEKLFF.